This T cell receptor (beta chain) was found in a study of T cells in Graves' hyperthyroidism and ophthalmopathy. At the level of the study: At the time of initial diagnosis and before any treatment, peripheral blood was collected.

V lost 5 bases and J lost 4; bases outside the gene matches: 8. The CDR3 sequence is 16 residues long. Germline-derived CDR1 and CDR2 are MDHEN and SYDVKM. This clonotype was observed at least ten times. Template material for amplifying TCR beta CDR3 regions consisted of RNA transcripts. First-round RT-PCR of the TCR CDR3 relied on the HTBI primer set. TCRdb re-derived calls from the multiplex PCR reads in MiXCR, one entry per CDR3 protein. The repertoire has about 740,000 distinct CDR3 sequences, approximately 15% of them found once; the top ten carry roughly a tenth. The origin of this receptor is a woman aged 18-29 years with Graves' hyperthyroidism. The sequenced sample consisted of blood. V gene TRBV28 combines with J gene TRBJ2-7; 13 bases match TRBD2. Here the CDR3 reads CASSPGLAGIQYEQYF. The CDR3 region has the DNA TGTGCCAGCAGTCCGGGACTAGCGGGAATTCAGTACGAGCAGTACTTC.